Below, 26 T cell receptor beta chains from the same sample are listed, as sequenced in a study of identical twins (dated by TCRdb to about 2016). To prepare the library, 5' RACE was applied. Sequencing instrument: Illumina HiSeq 2000. TCRdb handled the public reads itself, with Q25 trimming in fastp and clone calling in MiXCR, and kept productive beta chains. Each CDR3 protein gets just one entry, which takes the most common genes and DNA from the rows behind it. The sample table contains 1,800,000 or so distinct CDR3 sequences; only one count was recorded for around 33% of them. Of the sample, 0.25% to 0.3% falls within the top ten clones. The sequenced sample was cord blood. These receptors were obtained from a newborn girl in good health.

In its sample, this clonotype was seen once. This rearrangement joins TRBV7-2 to TRBJ2-3; no clear D. The CDR3 is 16 residues long. The germline V gene has CDR1 SGHTA and CDR2 FQGNSA. V lost 5 bases, J lost 4 bases, and 19 bases lay in between. The CDR3 sequence: CASSPTGPTSADTQYF. DNA for the CDR3: TGTGCCAGCAGCCCAACCGGGCCGACGAGTGCAGATACGCAGTATTTT.

This chain uses TRBV28 with TRBJ2-3; 7 nucleotides match TRBD1. CDR1 and CDR2 from the germline V gene are MDHEN and SYDVKM. The V segment lost 3 bases and the J segment 2 bases; nucleotides outside the gene matches: 11. The CDR3 has 17 amino acids. CDR3 amino acids: CASSFDLDRTSTDTQYF. The DNA for the CDR3 is TGTGCCAGCAGTTTTGATCTGGACAGGACGTCCACAGATACGCAGTATTTT.

The gene calls are TRBV3-1 and TRBJ2-2; D tentatively fits TRBD1 or TRBD2 (5 bases each). V was pared by 3 bases and J by 7 bases, with 12 bases between. The germline gives CDR1 LGHDT, CDR2 YNNKEL (reference sequence). The CDR3 spans 14 residues. CDR3 in DNA: TGTGCCAGCAGCCAGGGGGTCCTAGGCGGGGAGCTGTTTTTT. Amino acid sequence: CASSQGVLGGELFF. The full variable domain, rest sourced from reference TRBV3-1 and TRBJ2-2, is DTAVSQTPKYLVTQMGNDKSIKCEQNLGHDTMYWYKQDSKKFLKIMFSYNNKELIINETVPNRFSPKSPDKAHLNLHINSLELGDSAVYFCASSQGVLGGELFFGEGSRLTVL.

A word on this clonotype: Given a much more abundant clone one base away, this may be a read error. V and J are TRBV5-1 and TRBJ2-4; D unclear. The J call may be faulty, since TRBJ2-7 better matches the DNA end. Germline CDR1 is SGHRS and CDR2 is YFSETQ. This CDR3 has 17 residues. The CDR3 DNA reads TGCGCCAGCAGCTTGGCCCAACAGCTTGGTCCACCTTACGAGCAGTACTTC. Translated: CASSLAQQLGPPYEQYF.

As for this clonotype: One end of the junction is discordant with germline, which a read error may explain. The chain has TRBV3-1 and TRBJ2-1, with a possible D match to TRBD2 (5 bases). Germline V lookup: CDR1 LGHDT, CDR2 YNNKEL (reference sequence). This CDR3 region has 17 residues. The CDR3, as DNA: TGTGCCAGCAGCCAAGAGAATAAGCGGTTAACTTTCAATGGGCAGTTCTTC. Translation: CASSQENKRLTFNGQFF.

The chain recombines TRBV7-8 with TRBJ2-1, with D perhaps TRBD2 (6 bases). V dropped 5 bases and J dropped 2 bases, with 13 bases sitting between them. Germline CDR1 reads SGHVS; CDR2 reads FQNEAQ. The CDR3 has 15 amino acids. CDR3 sequence reads: CASSPPTRTYNEQFF. The CDR3, as DNA: TGTGCCAGCAGCCCACCGACTAGGACCTACAATGAGCAGTTCTTC.

This clonotype was detected many times. This sequence joins TRBV5-1 and TRBJ2-6; D is undetermined. CDR1 is SGHRS, CDR2 YFSETQ, per germline. Trimming left V 0 bases short and J 9 bases short, with 7 bases between. The CDR3 totals 13 residues. CDR3 coding DNA: TGCGCCAGCAGCTTGGGCCAAGTCAACGTCCTGACTTTC. Its protein is CASSLGQVNVLTF.

This chain links TRBV20-1 with TRBJ2-4, with a weak D call TRBD1 (8 bases). CDR1 and CDR2 (germline): DFQATT, SNEGSKA (reference sequence). The CDR3 runs 14 residues. The V end lost 6 bases, the J end lost 5 bases, and 17 bases lay between the germline ends. CDR3 nucleotides: TGCAGTGCCCGAAGGGGGGGACAGGAAAACATTCAGTACTTC. As protein: CSARRGGQENIQYF.

In DNA form, the CDR3 reads TGTGCCACCAGTGATTTGAGCCTTCGGGCTTTCTTT. As protein: CATSDLSLRAFF. The chain carries TRBV24-1 and TRBJ1-1; no reliable D call. The CDR3 contains 12 residues. The V gene's germline CDR1 is KGHDR and CDR2 SFDVKD. The V end lost 0 bases, the J end lost 11 bases, and 9 bases lay between the germline ends.

This clonotype has a handful of counts. The gene calls are TRBV2 and TRBJ1-4; weak D call: TRBD1 (6 bases). CDR1 and CDR2 (germline): SNHLY, FYNNEI. Trimming shortened V by 7 bases and J by 0 bases, and 9 bases separated the two germline ends. The CDR3 has 14 residues. This chain's CDR3 is CASTPGATNEKLFF. The CDR3 DNA reads as TGTGCCAGCACCCCAGGGGCAACTAATGAAAAACTGTTTTTT.

The sample holds many counts of this clonotype. The genes are TRBV3-1 and TRBJ2-4; TRBD1 matches 8 bases. The CDR3 contains 16 residues. V was pared by 4 bases and J by 1 base, with 6 bases of the junction left unmatched. Germline V gene data show CDR1 as LGHDT and CDR2 as YNNKEL (reference sequence). The CDR3, as DNA: TGTGCCAGCAGCCCTCAGGGGGCGCGGGCCAAAAACATTCAGTACTTC. Translating it yields CASSPQGARAKNIQYF. The full variable domain, completed using reference TRBV3-1 and TRBJ2-4, is DTAVSQTPKYLVTQMGNDKSIKCEQNLGHDTMYWYKQDSKKFLKIMFSYNNKELIINETVPNRFSPKSPDKAHLNLHINSLELGDSAVYFCASSPQGARAKNIQYFGAGTRLSVL.

As concerns this clonotype: Being one base from a much bigger clone, this may be a read error. The chain combines TRBV27 with TRBJ1-4; TRBD1 agrees at 9 bases. CDR3 size: 14 residues. CDR1 and CDR2 (germline): MNHEY, SMNVEV (reference sequence). In nucleotides, the CDR3 is TGTGCCAGCAGTTTCGGGACAGGGAATGAAAGACTGTTTTTT. Encoded protein: CASSFGTGNERLFF.

The chain links TRBV12-3 or TRBV12-4 to TRBJ2-1, with 7 bases identical to TRBD2. J gave up 10 bases and V 3 bases, and 6 bases lay outside the gene matches. The CDR3 has 13 residues. The CDR3 reads CASSFSRLAEQFF. Here the CDR3 DNA reads TGTGCCAGCAGTTTTAGCCGACTAGCCGAGCAGTTCTTC.

The rearrangement uses TRBV27 and TRBJ1-5; tentative D call: TRBD1 (6 bases). CDR3 length: 19 amino acids. Germline CDR1 reads MNHEY; CDR2 reads SMNVEV (reference sequence). V lost 5 bases, J lost 0 bases, and 23 bases lay in between. As DNA, the CDR3 is TGTGCCAGCAGTCCCTTAACAGGGTTGTTTGCTTTTAGCAATCAGCCCCAGCATTTT. Translated: CASSPLTGLFAFSNQPQHF.

The table lists this clonotype with a few counts. The chain carries TRBV29-1 and TRBJ2-3; 9 nucleotides agree with TRBD1. CDR3 length equals 16 residues. The ends lost 4 bases at V and 2 bases at J; junction bases unmatched: 10. CDR1 is SQVTM, CDR2 ANQGSEA, per germline. Here the CDR3 DNA reads TGCAGCGTTGGCTGGTCCGGGACAGGGCACACAGATACGCAGTATTTT. Translating gives CSVGWSGTGHTDTQYF.

The J gene is TRBJ1-6, the V gene TRBV27; possibly TRBD1 for D (5 bases). The V gene's germline CDR1 is MNHEY and CDR2 SMNVEV (reference sequence). Trimming shortened V by 6 bases and J by 9 bases, and 18 bases separated the two germline ends. There are 15 residues in the CDR3. The CDR3 here is CASSSRGVRSSPLHF. Here the CDR3 DNA reads TGTGCCAGCAGCTCACGGGGGGTGAGGAGTTCACCCCTCCACTTT.

This clonotype appeared a few times. J is TRBJ2-1 and V is TRBV7-9; TRBD2 aligns across 10 bases. After removal of 3 bases from V and 8 bases from J, the junction contained 4 bases not matched to a gene. There are 14 residues in the CDR3. Germline loops: CDR1 SEHNR, CDR2 FQNEAQ (reference sequence). The DNA for the CDR3 is TGTGCCAGCAGCTTTCGTAGCGGGGGGTATGAGCAGTTCTTC. It specifies CASSFRSGGYEQFF.

Comment on this clonotype: This may come from a read error, since a much larger clone is one base off. This chain's CDR3 is CSVGQPTYEQFF. The CDR3 DNA follows: TGCAGCGTGGGACAGCCAACCTACGAGCAGTTCTTC. This chain links TRBV29-1 with TRBJ2-1; TRBD1 matches 7 bases. CDR3 length: 12 amino acids. Losses at the gene ends were 6 bases for V and 10 bases for J; bases not matched to a gene: 9. CDR1 SQVTM and CDR2 ANQGSEA come from the germline V gene.

The rearrangement uses TRBV7-8 and TRBJ2-2; no clear D gene. The CDR3 spans 15 residues. V lost 3 bases, J lost 3 bases, and 11 bases lay in between. From germline, CDR1 is SGHVS and CDR2 FQNEAQ. CDR3: CASSFLGGYTGELFF. DNA of the CDR3: TGTGCCAGCAGCTTTCTAGGCGGATACACCGGGGAGCTGTTTTTT.

On this clonotype itself: A much larger clone is a single base away; this may be a read error. The rearrangement joins TRBV29-1 to TRBJ2-1, with 8 bases matching TRBD2. The J call may not be correct, given that the DNA end is closer to TRBJ2-7. The germline V gene encodes CDR1 SQVTM and CDR2 ANQGSEA. The CDR3 extends over 16 amino acids. This chain's CDR3 is CSVEGWSSGSYNEQYF. DNA for the CDR3: TGCAGCGTTGAAGGGTGGTCTAGCGGGTCCTACAATGAGCAGTACTTC.

This clonotype was recorded a few times. The chain is built from TRBV2 and TRBJ1-2; D might be TRBD1 (5 bases). Trimming stripped 3 bases from V and 0 bases from J, with 8 bases between. CDR1 and CDR2 from the germline V gene are SNHLY and FYNNEI. The CDR3 loop spans 14 amino acids. The CDR3 here is CASSEDTSNYGYTF. The CDR3 coding sequence is TGTGCCAGCAGTGAGGACACTTCTAACTATGGCTACACCTTC.

The chain links TRBV12-3 or TRBV12-4 to TRBJ2-1, with 7 nucleotides matching TRBD2. The CDR3 runs 17 residues. V was clipped by 3 bases and J by 4 bases; unmatched bases: 12. The CDR3 region has the DNA TGTGCCAGCAGTTTCTCCCATAGGGCGGGAGATTACAATGAGCAGTTCTTC. This sequence encodes CASSFSHRAGDYNEQFF.

The chain has TRBV6-1 and TRBJ1-5; D is possibly TRBD1 (6 bases). The CDR3 covers 13 residues. V was cut by 5 bases and J by 7 bases, with 12 bases left in between. Germline CDR1 is MNHNS and CDR2 is SASEGT. CDR3 residues: CASSYTGSQPQHF. As DNA, the CDR3 is TGTGCCAGCAGTTATACAGGGAGCCAGCCCCAGCATTTT.

The chain combines TRBV24-1 with TRBJ2-5; weak D call: TRBD2 (5 bases). V lost 4 bases to trimming and J lost 4 bases, with 9 bases between them. The CDR3 runs to 13 residues. CDR1 KGHDR and CDR2 SFDVKD come from the germline V gene. Here the CDR3 DNA reads TGTGCCACCAGTGAGGGGAGCCTAGAGACCCAGTACTTC. Translating gives CATSEGSLETQYF.

The chain links TRBV6-5 to TRBJ2-2, with unresolved D. Germline values: CDR1 MNHEY, CDR2 SVGAGI. The CDR3 loop spans 17 amino acids. V was cut by 3 bases and J by 0 bases, with 14 bases left in between. Here the CDR3 reads CASSYSPLIANTGELFF. DNA of the CDR3: TGTGCCAGCAGTTATTCCCCTTTGATTGCGAACACCGGGGAGCTGTTTTTT.

The rearrangement joins TRBV20-1 to TRBJ2-7; 7 nucleotides match TRBD2. J was trimmed by 7 bases and V by 3 bases; bases with no gene match: 12. The CDR3 is 14 amino acids. Germline V gene data show CDR1 as DFQATT and CDR2 as SNEGSKA (reference sequence). The CDR3 nucleotides are TGCAGTGCTAGCGGCGGGAGTTGGTACAATGAGCAGTACTTC. It encodes CSASGGSWYNEQYF.